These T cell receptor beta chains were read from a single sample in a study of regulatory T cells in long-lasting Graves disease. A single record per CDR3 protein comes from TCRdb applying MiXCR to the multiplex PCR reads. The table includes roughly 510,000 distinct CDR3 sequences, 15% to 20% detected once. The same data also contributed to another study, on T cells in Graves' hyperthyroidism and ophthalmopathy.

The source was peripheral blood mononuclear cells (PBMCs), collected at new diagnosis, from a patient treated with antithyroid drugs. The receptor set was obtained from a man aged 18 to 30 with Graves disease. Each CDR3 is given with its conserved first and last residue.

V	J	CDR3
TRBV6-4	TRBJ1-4	CASSPGGGNEKLFF
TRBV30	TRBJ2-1	CACHYRGKGSYNEQFF
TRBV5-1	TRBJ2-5	CARGGGTQETQYF
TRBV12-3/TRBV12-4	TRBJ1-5	CASSFLARVDSNQPQHF
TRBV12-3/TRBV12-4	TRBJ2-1	CASSLGVGTGENEQFF
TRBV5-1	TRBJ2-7	CASSLAGVMDEQYF
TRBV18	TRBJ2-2	CASSARANTGELFF
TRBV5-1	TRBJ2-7	CASSVTSGRAPRGEQYF
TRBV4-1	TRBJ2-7	CASSQASGGRREQYF
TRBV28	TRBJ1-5	CASSTPAPGGAQHF
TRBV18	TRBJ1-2	CASSRQGSDGYTF
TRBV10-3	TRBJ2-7	CAITEGVASDYEQYF
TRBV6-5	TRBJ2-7	CASSYARAGYEQYF
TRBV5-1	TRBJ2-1	CASSLVGQSSYNEQFF
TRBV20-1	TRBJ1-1	CSARIFRENTEAFF
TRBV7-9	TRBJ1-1	CASSQTDRGHHLGTEAFF
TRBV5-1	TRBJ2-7	CASSRTNSYEQYF
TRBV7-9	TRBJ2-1	CASSLATRGQMNNEQFF
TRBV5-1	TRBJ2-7	CASSITGTGIDEQYF
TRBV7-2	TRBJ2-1	CASSRLAGRANEQFF
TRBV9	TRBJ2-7	CASSPRDSGTYEQYF
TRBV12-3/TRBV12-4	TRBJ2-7	CASTRAGQGGTYEQYF
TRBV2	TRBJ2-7	CASSYWTGGYEQYF
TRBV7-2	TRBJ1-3	CASSFDRVSGNTIYF
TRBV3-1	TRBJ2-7	CASSSSSRVSYEQYF
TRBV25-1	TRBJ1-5	CASRGRGDFTPQHF
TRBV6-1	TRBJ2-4	CASRRGPQGQQYF